The 26 T cell receptor beta chains given below trace back to one sample, sequenced in a study of response to subunit inactivated influenza vaccine. TCRdb re-called the RT-PCR reads through MiXCR, storing one row per CDR3 protein. The sample lists 650,000 to 800,000 distinct CDR3 sequences; around 18% were seen once. Sequenced here: PBMCs from blood, sampled 4 to 6 days after vaccination. Receptors originate from a man aged 50-59 years who received an inactivated influenza vaccine.

The rearrangement joins TRBV4-2 to TRBJ1-5; D call uncertain. From germline, CDR1 is LGHNA and CDR2 YNFKEQ. Trimming pared 2 bases from V and 7 bases from J, leaving 18 bases between. CDR3 length: 16 residues. The DNA of the CDR3 is TGTGCCAGCAGCCAATTGACCGGGCCAAAAGCCCAGCCCCAGCATTTT. Its protein product is CASSQLTGPKAQPQHF.

This clonotype has ten or more counts. This chain uses TRBV5-1 with TRBJ2-1; D ambiguous. Germline V gene lookup returns CDR1 SGHRS and CDR2 YFSETQ. CDR3 length: 15 residues. Deletions cut 0 bases from V and 0 bases from J, with 7 bases between. CDR3 protein: CASSLELVSYNEQFF. CDR3 coding DNA: TGCGCCAGCAGCTTGGAGCTCGTCTCCTACAATGAGCAGTTCTTC.

This clonotype was observed a handful of times. V usage is TRBV15 and J usage is TRBJ2-1; D remains ambiguous. V was shortened by 4 bases and J by 0 bases, with 10 bases between the two germline ends. Germline lookup yields CDR1 LNHNV and CDR2 YYDKDF (reference sequence). The CDR3 is 15 residues long. The CDR3 sequence: CATSISDSSYNEQFF. Here the CDR3 DNA reads TGTGCCACCAGCATAAGCGATAGCTCCTACAATGAGCAGTTCTTC.

Only a few counts were recorded for this clonotype. The chain uses TRBV6-1 and TRBJ1-5, with 8 bases lining up with TRBD1. Germline V CDR1 and CDR2: MNHNS, SASEGT. V lost 6 bases to trimming and J lost 5 bases; unmatched junction nucleotides: 6. This CDR3 contains 14 residues. This CDR3 reads CASSGTGRYQPQHF. The CDR3 DNA reads as TGTGCCAGCAGCGGGACAGGAAGGTATCAGCCCCAGCATTTT.

The chain is built from TRBV5-1 and TRBJ2-7; TRBD1 matches at 9 bases. The CDR3 is 15 amino acids. Germline CDR1 is SGHRS and CDR2 is YFSETQ. V shed 3 bases, J shed 5 bases, and the junction held 9 bases outside the gene matches. In nucleotides, the CDR3 is TGCGCCAGCAGCTCGACTTCGGGACAGGGCCACGAGCAGTACTTC. Residues: CASSSTSGQGHEQYF.

The table lists this clonotype with many counts. The chain joins TRBV12-3 or TRBV12-4 to TRBJ1-4; D unclear. V lost 3 bases and J 0 bases, leaving 11 bases between the germline ends. The CDR3 has 16 amino acids. CDR3 sequence (DNA): TGTGCCAGCAGTTTGGGCTTCGAGGCAACTAATGAAAAACTGTTTTTT. It translates to CASSLGFEATNEKLFF.

This clonotype was counted once. This chain connects TRBV2 to TRBJ2-7; 8 bases are shared with TRBD1. Trimming took 3 bases from V and 7 from J; bases not matched to a gene: 11. Per the germline V gene, CDR1 is SNHLY and CDR2 is FYNNEI. This CDR3 is 15 amino acids long. The CDR3 protein is CASSDRGPVPTEQYF. The CDR3 nucleotides read TGTGCCAGCAGTGACAGGGGGCCAGTCCCCACGGAGCAGTACTTC.

About this clonotype: The junction departs from germline at one end; a sequencing error may be responsible. The rearrangement links TRBV6-6 to TRBJ1-6; 8 bases align to TRBD1. Germline V CDR1 and CDR2: MNHNY, SVGAGI (reference sequence). The CDR3 runs 11 residues. Here the CDR3 reads CAISTGGDFHF. The CDR3 coding sequence is TGTGCCATCAGTACAGGGGGGGACTTCCACTTT.

The J gene is TRBJ1-5, the V gene TRBV30, with no clear D. CDR3 length equals 14 residues. Germline values: CDR1 GTSNPN, CDR2 SVGIG (reference sequence). V was shortened by 5 bases and J by 1 base, with 12 bases between the two germline ends. CDR3 bases: TGTGCCTGGCGACCGGGAGGCAGCAATCAGCCCCAGCATTTT. The encoded protein is CAWRPGGSNQPQHF.

This sequence joins TRBV6-2 or TRBV6-3 and TRBJ2-7; a possible D gene is TRBD2 (7 bases). The germline V gene has CDR1 MNHEY and CDR2 SVGEGT. This CDR3 comprises 15 residues. With 6 bases removed from V and 2 bases from J, the gap between germline ends came to 17 bases. The CDR3 here is CASRGGGSPTYEQYF. CDR3 sequence (DNA): TGTGCCAGCAGAGGGGGGGGCTCCCCAACCTACGAGCAGTACTTC.

This clonotype came up a few times. This chain uses TRBV28 with TRBJ2-1; TRBD2 matches at 14 bases. This CDR3 region has 14 residues. Trimming removed 2 bases from V and 12 bases from J; junction bases left unmatched: 3. Germline CDR1 and CDR2: MDHEN and SYDVKM. CDR3 sequence reads: CASSLRGLAGGQFF. Written as DNA, the CDR3 is TGTGCCAGCAGTTTACGCGGACTAGCGGGAGGGCAGTTCTTC.

J is TRBJ2-1 and V is TRBV5-1, with D perhaps matching TRBD1 or TRBD2 (5 bases each). This CDR3 is built from 11 residues. Trimming took 7 bases from V and 5 from J, leaving 7 bases between them. CDR1 and CDR2 from the germline V gene are SGHRS and YFSETQ. DNA for the CDR3: TGCGCCAGCGGGACCCACAATGAGCAGTTCTTC. It codes for CASGTHNEQFF. The variable domain in full, completed from reference TRBV5-1 and TRBJ2-1, reads KAGVTQTPRYLIKTRGQQVTLSCSPISGHRSVSWYQQTPGQGLQFLFEYFSETQRNKGNFPGRFSGRQFSNSRSEMNVSTLELGDSALYLCASGTHNEQFFGPGTRLTVL.

The chain links TRBV4-3 to TRBJ2-7, with D possibly being TRBD1 or TRBD2 (5 bases each). V was cut by 3 bases and J by 1 base, with 16 bases left in between. Per germline, CDR1 LGHNA and CDR2 YSLEER. The CDR3 consists of 16 residues. This CDR3 reads CASSHSWQGESYEQYF. The CDR3 DNA reads as TGCGCCAGCAGCCACTCTTGGCAGGGAGAGTCCTACGAGCAGTACTTC.

This clonotype was seen a handful of times. V gene TRBV24-1 combines with J gene TRBJ1-2; 8 positions agree with TRBD1. The V gene end was trimmed by 4 bases and the J gene end by 8 bases; junction bases not matched to a gene: 2. The CDR3 covers 12 residues. CDR1 and CDR2 from the germline V gene are KGHDR and SFDVKD. This chain's CDR3 is CATSETGEGYTF. The DNA for the CDR3 is TGTGCCACCAGTGAGACAGGGGAGGGCTACACCTTC.

This chain joins TRBV2 and TRBJ2-5; D possibly corresponds to TRBD1 (5 bases). This CDR3 region has 19 residues. With 11 bases removed from V and 3 bases from J, the gap between germline ends came to 34 bases. Germline CDR1 is SNHLY and CDR2 is FYNNEI. The CDR3 DNA is TGTGCCTTCAGTTTTCCCCCCTCTTTTCAGGGAAAAGGAGAAGAGACCCAGTACTTC. This codes for CAFSFPPSFQGKGEETQYF.

The CDR3 sequence: CASSLGPGASYEQYF. In DNA, the CDR3 is TGTGCCAGCAGCCTCGGGCCAGGGGCCAGCTACGAGCAGTACTTC. The genes are TRBV3-1 and TRBJ2-7; possibly TRBD1 for D (6 bases). The V end lost 4 bases, the J end lost 3 bases, and 16 bases lay between the germline ends. The CDR3 runs 15 residues. Germline-derived CDR1 and CDR2 are LGHDT and YNNKEL (reference sequence).

The V gene is TRBV3-1, the J gene TRBJ1-2; no reliable D call. CDR3 length: 12 amino acids. From germline, CDR1 is LGHDT and CDR2 YNNKEL (reference sequence). The V end was cut by 1 base, the J end by 8 bases, with 8 bases between. DNA of the CDR3: TGTGCCAGCAGCCAAGGTGAACTCGGCTACACCTTC. Amino acid sequence: CASSQGELGYTF.

V is TRBV15 and J is TRBJ2-3; D is uncertain. V was trimmed by 0 bases and J by 6 bases, leaving 13 bases between them. The CDR3 sequence is 15 residues long. The germline gives CDR1 LNHNV, CDR2 YYDKDF (reference sequence). The CDR3 region is CATSRDLEGWDTQYF. The CDR3, as DNA: TGTGCCACCAGCAGAGATTTGGAAGGGTGGGATACGCAGTATTTT.

This CDR3 is CASRRWASGGKNIQYF. The DNA of the CDR3 is TGTGCCAGCAGGAGGTGGGCGAGCGGGGGAAAAAACATTCAGTACTTC. V usage is TRBV27 and J usage is TRBJ2-4, with TRBD2 matching 8 bases. The J segment lost 4 bases and the V segment lost 6 bases, leaving 11 bases of the junction unmatched. The germline CDR1 and CDR2 sequences are MNHEY and SMNVEV (reference sequence). The CDR3 sequence is 16 residues long.

This clonotype was counted a few times. The gene calls are TRBV25-1 and TRBJ2-3; no firm D call. Germline CDR1 MGHDK, CDR2 SYGVNS. The CDR3 is 14 residues long. V was shortened by 1 base and J by 5 bases, with 10 bases between the two germline ends. The DNA for the CDR3 is TGTGCCAGCAGTGAATTTTGGGGTGGAGATACGCAGTATTTT. Protein: CASSEFWGGDTQYF.

There are a few counts of this clonotype. The rearrangement joins TRBV6-2 or TRBV6-3 to TRBJ2-5; a weak D match, TRBD2 (6 bases). CDR3 size: 15 residues. Looked up from germline, CDR1 is MNHEY and CDR2 is SVGEGT. Trimming left V 7 bases short and J 4 bases short, with 19 bases between. CDR3: CASTNGRGRRETQYF. In DNA form, the CDR3 reads TGTGCCAGCACCAACGGGCGGGGTCGTCGAGAGACCCAGTACTTC.

This clonotype was detected many times. J is TRBJ2-5 and V is TRBV12-3 or TRBV12-4; TRBD1 agrees at 7 bases. Trimming at V came to 6 bases and at J to 2 bases, leaving 6 bases not matched to a gene. The CDR3 has 14 amino acids. The CDR3 here is CASSRQGRQETQYF. In DNA form, the CDR3 reads TGTGCCAGCAGCCGACAGGGCCGGCAAGAGACCCAGTACTTC.

V usage is TRBV18 and J usage is TRBJ2-1; D gene ambiguous. CDR3 size: 14 residues. Between the trimmed V and J ends, which lost 1 base and 6 bases, there was a span of 10 bases. Germline loops: CDR1 KGHSH, CDR2 LQKENI. Here the CDR3 reads CASSPLSSINEQFF. The CDR3 coding sequence is TGTGCCAGCTCACCACTTTCCTCCATCAATGAGCAGTTCTTC.

This clonotype was picked up many times. The chain couples TRBV20-1 to TRBJ2-5, with 8 bases lining up with TRBD1. There are 14 residues in the CDR3. The trim removed 2 bases at V and 5 bases at J, leaving 7 bases unmatched. Germline CDR1 DFQATT, CDR2 SNEGSKA (reference sequence). DNA for the CDR3: TGCAGTGCTAGACCGACAGGGGTGCGGGAGACCCAGTACTTC. Residues: CSARPTGVRETQYF.

This clonotype was observed a few times. The CDR3 nucleotides are TGTGCCAGCAGAGGACTAGCGGGGATTTACAATGAGCAGTTCTTC. This sequence encodes CASRGLAGIYNEQFF. The chain has TRBV12-3 or TRBV12-4 and TRBJ2-1; TRBD2 matches at 12 bases. V was clipped by 6 bases and J by 4 bases; unmatched bases: 4. This CDR3 is built from 15 residues.

V usage is TRBV20-1 and J usage is TRBJ2-7; the D gene is possibly TRBD2 (7 bases). This CDR3 contains 15 residues. The germline V and J ends were trimmed by 3 bases and 3 bases, with 18 bases remaining between them. Per germline, CDR1 DFQATT and CDR2 SNEGSKA (reference sequence). The CDR3 protein is CSASGSGTSLYEQYF. As DNA, the CDR3 is TGCAGTGCTAGTGGGAGCGGGACATCTCTCTACGAGCAGTACTTC.